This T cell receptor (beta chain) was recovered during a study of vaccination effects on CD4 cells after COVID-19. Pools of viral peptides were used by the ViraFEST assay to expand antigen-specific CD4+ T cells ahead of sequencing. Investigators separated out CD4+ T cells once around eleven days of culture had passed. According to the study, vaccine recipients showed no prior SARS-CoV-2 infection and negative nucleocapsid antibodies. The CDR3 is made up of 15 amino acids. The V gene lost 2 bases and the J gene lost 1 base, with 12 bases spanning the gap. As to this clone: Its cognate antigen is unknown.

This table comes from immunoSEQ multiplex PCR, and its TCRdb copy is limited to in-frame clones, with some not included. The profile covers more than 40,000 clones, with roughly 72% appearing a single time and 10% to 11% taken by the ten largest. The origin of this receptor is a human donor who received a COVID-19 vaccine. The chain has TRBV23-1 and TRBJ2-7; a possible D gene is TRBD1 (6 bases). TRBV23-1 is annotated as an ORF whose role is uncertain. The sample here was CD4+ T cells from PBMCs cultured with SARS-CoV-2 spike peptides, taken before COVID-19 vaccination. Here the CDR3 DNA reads TGCGCCAGCAGTCAACCCGGACAGTTTTCCTACGAGCAGTACGTC. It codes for CASSQPGQFSYEQYV.